This record looks at one T cell receptor (beta chain) sequence and its context. The sample is drawn from a study of blood T cell repertoires in COVID-19. Across the study: The United States, Italy and Spain supplied acute and convalescent COVID-19 samples.

Authors' processing steps: From reference gene primer amplification, estimates of nucleated cell counts were derived. Assay: immunoSEQ multiplex PCR; the TCRdb copy retains only in-frame clones and omits some. V, J and clone size are those of that table, while D and trimming were read from the DNA. The sample records over 50,000 clones, about 81% being singletons. Germline V CDR1 and CDR2: LNHDA, SQIVND (reference sequence). V lost 3 bases and J lost 5, with 28 bases in between. The CDR3 has 19 amino acids. The gene calls are TRBV19 and TRBJ1-1, with D possibly being TRBD1 (5 bases). Source material: peripheral blood. The source of this sequence is a man aged 80 or over with acute or convalescent COVID-19. CDR3 nucleotides: TGTGCCAGTAGTATGGCAGCCATAGGCGGGGCATCGAGCCCTACTGAAGCTTTCTTT. Protein: CASSMAAIGGASSPTEAFF.